These 25 T cell receptor beta chains were sequenced from one sample in a study of T cell responses to AZD1222 COVID-19 vaccine. The repertoire was sequenced with immunoSEQ multiplex PCR; TCRdb's copy has only in-frame clones and lacks some. The data hold about 170,000 clones, with around 88% observed a single time. The sequenced sample was peripheral blood, obtained 28 days after the second AZD1222 dose. The receptor source for this set is an adult who received the AZD1222 COVID-19 vaccine.

This sequence joins TRBV2 and TRBJ2-4, with 11 positions matching TRBD2. The CDR3 totals 17 residues. The ends lost 10 bases at V and 2 bases at J; junction bases unmatched: 13. CDR1 and CDR2 from the germline V gene are SNHLY and FYNNEI. CDR3 coding DNA: TGTGCCACCGTCACTAGCGGGGGATTGGGGACCAAAAACATTCAGTACTTC. Encoded protein: CATVTSGGLGTKNIQYF.

The V gene is TRBV14, the J gene TRBJ2-7, with unresolved D. V was pared by 4 bases and J by 3 bases, with 16 bases between. The germline gives CDR1 SGHDN, CDR2 FVKESK. CDR3 length: 15 amino acids. CDR3 DNA: TGTGCCAGCAGCCGGGCCGGGCTTAGAATCTACGAGCAGTACTTC. Its translation is CASSRAGLRIYEQYF. Full variable domain (rest looked up from reference TRBV14 and TRBJ2-7): EAGVTQFPSHSVIEKGQTVTLRCDPISGHDNLYWYRRVMGKEIKFLLHFVKESKQDESGMPNNRFLAERTGGTYSTLKVQPAELEDSGVYFCASSRAGLRIYEQYFGPGTRLTVT.

This sequence joins TRBV5-1 and TRBJ2-3; D ambiguous. There are 13 residues in the CDR3. Germline CDR1 and CDR2: SGHRS and YFSETQ. The V end was cut by 0 bases, the J end by 6 bases, with 8 bases between. The CDR3 region is CASSLAPADTQYF. The CDR3 region has the DNA TGCGCCAGCAGCTTGGCTCCCGCGGATACGCAGTATTTT.

On this clone: The junction departs from germline at one end; a sequencing error may be responsible. The sample holds other DNA sequences that translate to the same CDR3. The CDR3 region has the DNA TGTGCCAGCAGCTTGAGGGGCCTCCGCTACGAGCAGTACTTT. Protein: CASSLRGLRYEQYF. The V gene is TRBV13, the J gene TRBJ2-7; D is tentatively TRBD1 or TRBD2 (5 bases each). Per germline, CDR1 PRHDT and CDR2 FYEKMQ (reference sequence). The CDR3 is 14 amino acids. Looking up the rest from reference TRBV13 and TRBJ2-7 gives the full variable domain: AAGVIQSPRHLIKEKRETATLKCYPIPRHDTVYWYQQGPGQDPQFLISFYEKMQSDKGSIPDRFSAQQFSDYHSELNMSSLELGDSALYFCASSLRGLRYEQYFGPGTRLTVT.

The chain links TRBV12-5 to TRBJ2-7; 10 nucleotides align to TRBD1. Per germline, CDR1 LGHNT and CDR2 FRNRAP. Germline trimming cut 0 bases from V and 1 base from J; bases unmatched to any gene: 18. This CDR3 has 21 amino acids. The CDR3 DNA is TGTGCTAGTGGTTTGGTAGGTATGTCGGGACAGGGGTTTTTGAAGTCCTACGAGCAGTACTTC. Protein product: CASGLVGMSGQGFLKSYEQYF.

The chain links TRBV27 to TRBJ1-4; 8 positions match TRBD1. V lost 5 bases and J lost 8; bases outside the gene matches: 7. This CDR3 has 14 residues. Per germline, CDR1 MNHEY and CDR2 SMNVEV (reference sequence). CDR3 nucleotides: TGTGCCAGCAGTACCGACAGGGGATCGGAAAAACTGTTTTTT. Residues: CASSTDRGSEKLFF.

In this sample, this clone turned up once. This chain links TRBV19 with TRBJ2-7; 7 nucleotides align to TRBD1. The CDR3 totals 14 residues. V was clipped by 4 bases and J by 3 bases; unmatched bases: 6. Germline CDR1 LNHDA, CDR2 SQIVND (reference sequence). The CDR3 DNA reads TGTGCCAGTAGTACGGGACAGAGGAACTACGAGCAGTACTTC. It specifies CASSTGQRNYEQYF.

CDR3 sequence reads: CASSAPSRRGETQYF. CDR3 in DNA: TGTGCCAGCTCAGCCCCGAGCAGGAGGGGAGAGACCCAGTACTTC. This chain connects TRBV18 to TRBJ2-5; D possibly corresponds to TRBD2 (6 bases). V was clipped by 5 bases and J by 4 bases, with 17 bases between them. Per germline, CDR1 KGHSH and CDR2 LQKENI. This CDR3 region has 15 residues.

V is TRBV9 and J is TRBJ2-7; TRBD2 agrees at 11 bases. The length of the CDR3 is 15 residues. The V gene end was trimmed by 4 bases and the J gene end by 4 bases; junction bases not matched to a gene: 7. Germline V gene lookup returns CDR1 SGDLS and CDR2 YYNGEE. The CDR3 loop reads CASSPGTSGGYEQYF. CDR3 coding DNA: TGTGCCAGCAGCCCTGGGACTAGCGGTGGTTACGAGCAGTACTTC. The full variable domain, with the rest looked up from reference TRBV9 and TRBJ2-7, is DSGVTQTPKHLITATGQRVTLRCSPRSGDLSVYWYQQSLDQGLQFLIQYYNGEERAKGNILERFSAQQFPDLHSELNLSSLELGDSALYFCASSPGTSGGYEQYFGPGTRLTVT.

The chain has TRBV6-1 and TRBJ2-7; 7 bases line up with TRBD1. The V and J ends lost 0 bases and 3 bases, in that order; junction bases with no gene match: 5. Germline V gene sequence: CDR1 MNHNS, CDR2 SASEGT. CDR3 length equals 15 residues. In DNA, the CDR3 is TGTGCCAGCAGTGAAGCCGAGGGACAGATCTACGAGCAGTACTTC. Translation: CASSEAEGQIYEQYF.

The chain joins TRBV7-9 to TRBJ1-5, with no clear D. Trimming removed 2 bases at V and 5 bases at J, with 7 bases between. The CDR3 contains 13 residues. Germline CDR1 and CDR2: SEHNR and FQNEAQ (reference sequence). Here the CDR3 reads CASSLMADQPQHF. The CDR3 DNA reads as TGTGCCAGCAGCTTAATGGCGGATCAGCCCCAGCATTTT. The whole variable domain, filled in from reference TRBV7-9 and TRBJ1-5, reads DTGVSQNPRHKITKRGQNVTFRCDPISEHNRLYWYRQTLGQGPEFLTYFQNEAQLEKSRLLSDRFSAERPKGSFSTLEIQRTEQGDSAMYLCASSLMADQPQHFGDGTRLSIL.

The chain couples TRBV27 to TRBJ1-1; D gene ambiguous. Trimming took off 5 bases at V and 7 bases at J, with 2 bases between the two ends. The CDR3 loop spans 9 amino acids. Germline lookup yields CDR1 MNHEY and CDR2 SMNVEV (reference sequence). The CDR3 DNA reads as TGTGCCAGCAGTCTTGAAGCTTTCTTT. Protein product: CASSLEAFF.

This clone was found a few times. The chain joins TRBV19 to TRBJ2-3; D possibly corresponds to TRBD2 (5 bases). The CDR3 loop spans 17 amino acids. V lost 5 bases, J lost 7 bases, and 25 bases lay in between. Germline lookup yields CDR1 LNHDA and CDR2 SQIVND (reference sequence). The CDR3 loop is CASSLREGRGSSNTQYF. The DNA for the CDR3 is TGTGCCAGTAGTTTGAGAGAGGGTAGAGGGTCCAGTAATACGCAGTATTTT.

This rearrangement joins TRBV2 to TRBJ2-2, with D unresolved. Trimming removed 3 bases from V and 5 bases from J, with 7 bases in between. The germline gives CDR1 SNHLY, CDR2 FYNNEI. The CDR3 runs 13 residues. The chain's CDR3 is CASSDWGTGELFF. The CDR3 DNA follows: TGTGCCAGCAGTGACTGGGGAACCGGGGAGCTGTTTTTT. The whole variable domain, filled in from reference TRBV2 and TRBJ2-2, reads EPEVTQTPSHQVTQMGQEVILRCVPISNHLYFYWYRQILGQKVEFLVSFYNNEISEKSEIFDDQFSVERPDGSNFTLKIRSTKLEDSAMYFCASSDWGTGELFFGEGSRLTVL.

The gene calls are TRBV4-2 and TRBJ2-7, with D possibly matching TRBD2 (7 bases). This CDR3 region has 17 residues. Trimming took 0 bases from V and 0 from J, leaving 15 bases between them. Per germline, CDR1 LGHNA and CDR2 YNFKEQ. The CDR3 protein is CASSQDRGGHSSYEQYF. The CDR3 nucleotides are TGTGCCAGCAGCCAAGATAGGGGGGGTCATTCCTCCTACGAGCAGTACTTC.

This clone is large. The rearrangement uses TRBV4-1 and TRBJ2-5, with D perhaps TRBD1 (6 bases). V lost 0 bases and J 1 base, leaving 15 bases between the germline ends. Germline-derived CDR1 and CDR2 are MGHRA and YSYEKL. This CDR3 spans 17 amino acids. The DNA for the CDR3 is TGCGCCAGCAGCCAAGATCTACAGGGAAGGGGCCAAGAGACCCAGTACTTC. It is translated as CASSQDLQGRGQETQYF.

The genes are TRBV6-5 and TRBJ1-1, with unresolved D. The V and J ends lost 9 bases and 1 base respectively, with 15 bases between them. The germline CDR1 and CDR2 sequences are MNHEY and SVGAGI. This CDR3 contains 14 residues. The CDR3 loop reads CASAGGKGNTEAFF. The CDR3 coding sequence is TGTGCCAGTGCGGGTGGAAAGGGGAACACTGAAGCTTTCTTT.

The V gene is TRBV7-8, the J gene TRBJ2-7; no reliable D call. V gave up 2 bases and J gave up 7 bases, with 15 bases separating them. Germline V gene sequence: CDR1 SGHVS, CDR2 FQNEAQ. The length of the CDR3 is 14 residues. CDR3 amino acids: CASSLNADGWEQYF. In DNA, the CDR3 is TGTGCCAGCAGCTTAAACGCAGATGGTTGGGAGCAGTACTTC.

This chain's CDR3 is CASSQGPSNEKLFF. The CDR3 bases are TGTGCCAGCAGCCAGGGACCGTCTAATGAAAAACTGTTTTTT. The chain combines TRBV7-9 with TRBJ1-4; D perhaps matches TRBD1 (5 bases). Germline lookup yields CDR1 SEHNR and CDR2 FQNEAQ (reference sequence). Between the trimmed V and J ends, which lost 5 bases and 3 bases, there was a span of 10 bases. CDR3 length equals 14 residues.

The chain recombines TRBV27 with TRBJ1-5, with TRBD1 matching over 9 bases. The CDR3 runs 14 residues. J lost 6 bases, V lost 5 bases, and 5 bases had no gene match. Germline CDR1 is MNHEY and CDR2 is SMNVEV (reference sequence). CDR3 in amino acids: CASSTRQGVQPQHF. CDR3 coding DNA: TGTGCCAGCAGTACCAGACAGGGGGTTCAGCCCCAGCATTTT.

The gene calls are TRBV15 and TRBJ1-5; D is possibly TRBD1 (5 bases). V gave up 0 bases and J gave up 1 base, with 10 bases separating them. This CDR3 has 16 residues. Germline V gives CDR1 LNHNV, CDR2 YYDKDF (reference sequence). In nucleotides, the CDR3 is TGTGCCACCAGCAGAGATCCTGGACACAGCAATCAGCCCCAGCATTTT. Translating it yields CATSRDPGHSNQPQHF.

This clone was seen once. The genes are TRBV3-1 (or the pseudogene TRBV3-2) and TRBJ1-2; no reliable D call. The CDR3 has 14 residues. From germline, CDR1 is LGHDT and CDR2 YNNKEL (reference sequence). V dropped 1 base and J dropped 6 bases, with 12 bases sitting between them. The CDR3 is CASSQAGLQNGYTF. The CDR3 nucleotides are TGTGCCAGCAGCCAAGCGGGTCTGCAAAATGGCTACACCTTC.

The V call is TRBV5-8, the J call TRBJ2-1, with TRBD2 matching over 9 bases. V trimming: 8 bases; J trimming: 2 bases; junction bases outside the gene matches: 8. CDR1 SGHTS and CDR2 YDEGEE come from the germline V gene. The CDR3 has 15 residues. CDR3 sequence: CARRSGGGTYNEQFF. Written as DNA, the CDR3 is TGTGCCAGACGTAGCGGGGGAGGCACCTACAATGAGCAGTTCTTC.

This chain uses TRBV20-1 with TRBJ1-4; 7 bases are a match to TRBD1. CDR3 size: 13 residues. Germline lookup yields CDR1 DFQATT and CDR2 SNEGSKA (reference sequence). After removal of 3 bases from V and 8 bases from J, the junction contained 6 bases not matched to a gene. In nucleotides, the CDR3 is TGCAGTGCTAGTGAGGGGGCTCGGGAAAAACTGTTTTTT. It yields the protein CSASEGAREKLFF.

V and J are TRBV5-1 and TRBJ2-2; D is undetermined. The V end lost 1 base, the J end lost 1 base, and 8 bases lay between the germline ends. The CDR3 length is 15 residues. Per the germline V gene, CDR1 is SGHRS and CDR2 is YFSETQ. The CDR3 bases are TGCGCCAGCAGCTTGATATCGGGGAACACCGGGGAGCTGTTTTTT. This encodes CASSLISGNTGELFF.